The 28 T cell receptor beta chains listed next were all sequenced from one sample in a study of T cell repertoires and HLA-DP antigens. No antigen has been assigned to these receptors. Using immunoSEQ multiplex PCR, the repertoire was profiled, and TCRdb retains in-frame clones only, with some absent. The sample carries 65,000 to 95,000 clones, over 75% recorded once. Sample: CD4+ T cells from PBMCs. These receptors all come from a man aged 60 to 69 in good health and CMV-seronegative.

This chain links TRBV7-2 with TRBJ2-2, with D unclear. Germline V gene data show CDR1 as SGHTA and CDR2 as FQGNSA. The CDR3 is 14 residues long. Trimming removed 5 bases at V and 5 bases at J, with 12 bases between. The CDR3 region is CASSAQVRTGELFF. In DNA form, the CDR3 reads TGTGCCAGCAGCGCTCAAGTAAGGACCGGGGAGCTGTTTTTT.

The chain's CDR3 is CASSRRAGDYGYTF. The CDR3 DNA follows: TGTGCCAGCAGTCGCCGGGCGGGGGACTATGGCTACACCTTC. The rearrangement links TRBV6-5 to TRBJ1-2; perhaps TRBD1 as D (5 bases). In germline, CDR1 is MNHEY, CDR2 SVGAGI. The V end was cut by 5 bases, the J end by 3 bases, with 13 bases between. This CDR3 region has 14 residues.

The CDR3 spells CASSVAGTSGSGGETQYF. The CDR3 coding sequence is TGTGCCAGCAGCGTAGCTGGTACTAGCGGGAGCGGGGGAGAGACCCAGTACTTC. This chain uses TRBV9 with TRBJ2-5, with TRBD2 matching 11 bases. The CDR3 covers 18 residues. The V and J ends lost 0 bases and 4 bases, in that order; junction bases with no gene match: 11. Germline assignment: CDR1 SGDLS and CDR2 YYNGEE.

This clone is labeled as medium-sized. The CDR3 sequence: CASSAGDNQPQHF. The CDR3, as DNA: TGTGCCAGCAGTGCAGGGGACAATCAGCCCCAGCATTTT. The genes are TRBV6-4 and TRBJ1-5; D possibly corresponds to TRBD1 (6 bases). Germline lookup yields CDR1 MRHNA and CDR2 SNTAGT. The CDR3 loop spans 13 amino acids. Trimming cost V 4 bases and J 3 bases, with 7 bases left between them.

This chain links TRBV7-2 with TRBJ2-2; a weak D match, TRBD2 (7 bases). CDR1 and CDR2 (germline): SGHTA, FQGNSA. The CDR3 extends over 14 amino acids. Trimming left V 5 bases short and J 7 bases short, with 14 bases between. This CDR3 is CASSPRGAGGELFF. The CDR3 DNA reads TGTGCCAGCAGCCCACGGGGGGCCGGCGGGGAGCTGTTTTTT. The variable domain in full, with the rest retrieved from reference TRBV7-2 and TRBJ2-2, is GAGVSQSPSNKVTEKGKDVELRCDPISGHTALYWYRQSLGQGLEFLIYFQGNSAPDKSGLPSDRFSAERTGGSVSTLTIQRTQQEDSAVYLCASSPRGAGGELFFGEGSRLTVL.

This clone was counted a few times. V usage is TRBV18 and J usage is TRBJ2-1; 8 bases map to TRBD2. Germline-derived CDR1 and CDR2 are KGHSH and LQKENI. Trimming removed 6 bases from V and 0 bases from J; junction bases left unmatched: 4. This CDR3 spans 15 amino acids. In DNA, the CDR3 is TGTGCCAGCTCCGGGGGGGTTAGCTCCTACAATGAGCAGTTCTTC. It specifies CASSGGVSSYNEQFF.

V is TRBV9 and J is TRBJ1-3, with D possibly being TRBD1 (6 bases). The CDR3 length is 15 residues. The V gene's germline CDR1 is SGDLS and CDR2 YYNGEE. Trimming took off 6 bases at V and 0 bases at J, with 13 bases between the two ends. The CDR3 loop reads CASTARGASGNTIYF. CDR3 bases: TGTGCCAGCACCGCCCGGGGGGCCTCTGGAAACACCATATATTTT.

In DNA, the CDR3 is TGTGCCACCAGCAGAGATAGAGGTTCTCTCCTTGTGGAAAAACTGTTTTTT. Translating it yields CATSRDRGSLLVEKLFF. The V call is TRBV15, the J call TRBJ1-4; no firm D call. The CDR3 has 17 residues. The germline V and J ends were trimmed by 0 bases and 8 bases, with 19 bases remaining between them. The V gene's germline CDR1 is LNHNV and CDR2 YYDKDF (reference sequence).

This chain links TRBV5-1 with TRBJ1-5; no definite D call. The V end was cut by 4 bases, the J end by 5 bases, with 10 bases between. CDR1 and CDR2 from the germline V gene are SGHRS and YFSETQ. The length of the CDR3 is 13 residues. CDR3 sequence (DNA): TGCGCCAGCAGCGTTTATTCCGATCAGCCCCAGCATTTT. Its translation: CASSVYSDQPQHF.

V gene TRBV6-6 combines with J gene TRBJ1-3; 8 bases are a match to TRBD1. J lost 4 bases, V lost 4 bases, and 9 bases had no gene match. The CDR3 consists of 16 residues. Germline CDR1 and CDR2: MNHNY and SVGAGI (reference sequence). CDR3 DNA sequence: TGTGCCAGCAGTTCACTGGTCGGACAGGGAGGAAACACCATATATTTT. As protein: CASSSLVGQGGNTIYF.

This chain uses TRBV5-4 with TRBJ2-1; 10 bases align to TRBD2. The V gene end was trimmed by 3 bases and the J gene end by 2 bases; junction bases not matched to a gene: 8. Germline loops: CDR1 SGHNT, CDR2 YYREEE (reference sequence). This CDR3 spans 17 amino acids. CDR3 sequence reads: CASSSTKLAGPYNEQFF. The CDR3 DNA follows: TGTGCCAGCAGCTCTACTAAACTAGCGGGGCCCTACAATGAGCAGTTCTTC.

V and J are TRBV6-6 and TRBJ2-3; TRBD2 matches at 8 bases. The CDR3 has 15 residues. V shed 2 bases, J shed 6 bases, and the junction held 7 bases outside the gene matches. Germline V gene sequence: CDR1 MNHNY, CDR2 SVGAGI (reference sequence). In nucleotides, the CDR3 is TGTGCCAGCAGTTACGGGAGCGGGGGAAGGGATACGCAGTATTTT. It is translated as CASSYGSGGRDTQYF.

The chain employs TRBV7-2 and TRBJ1-1; no reliable D call. V dropped 5 bases and J dropped 4 bases, with 11 bases sitting between them. This CDR3 region has 13 residues. CDR1 and CDR2 from the germline V gene are SGHTA and FQGNSA. CDR3 in amino acids: CASSLVVSTEAFF. The CDR3, as DNA: TGTGCCAGCAGCCTTGTAGTATCCACTGAAGCTTTCTTT.

The rearrangement uses TRBV27 and TRBJ1-6, with unresolved D. From germline, CDR1 is MNHEY and CDR2 SMNVEV (reference sequence). The CDR3 runs 14 residues. Trimming stripped 2 bases from V and 8 bases from J, with 10 bases between. CDR3 nucleotides: TGTGCCAGCAGTTTAAGGCGGCGGGATTCACCCCTCCACTTT. It codes for CASSLRRRDSPLHF.

This chain connects TRBV9 to TRBJ2-1, with no clear D. Germline V gene sequence: CDR1 SGDLS, CDR2 YYNGEE. Trimming took off 7 bases at V and 0 bases at J, with 11 bases between the two ends. The CDR3 spans 14 residues. CDR3 bases: TGTGCCAGCTCCTTTTGGGACTCCTACAATGAGCAGTTCTTC. As protein: CASSFWDSYNEQFF.

The chain uses TRBV25-1 and TRBJ2-1; tentatively, D is TRBD1 (5 bases). The germline V gene encodes CDR1 MGHDK and CDR2 SYGVNS. The CDR3 covers 14 residues. V was trimmed by 8 bases and J by 1 base, leaving 12 bases between them. CDR3 amino acids: CASADSKSYNEQFF. In DNA form, the CDR3 reads TGTGCCAGCGCTGACAGCAAATCCTACAATGAGCAGTTCTTC.

This chain joins TRBV7-2 and TRBJ1-1, with 11 positions matching TRBD1. Germline V gives CDR1 SGHTA, CDR2 FQGNSA. With V trimmed by 4 bases and J by 7 bases, 8 bases remained unmatched. This CDR3 is built from 15 residues. CDR3 amino acids: CASSSVRDRGNEAFF. Written as DNA, the CDR3 is TGTGCCAGCAGCTCGGTCCGGGACAGGGGGAATGAAGCTTTCTTT.

This chain uses TRBV18 with TRBJ1-1; 9 nucleotides agree with TRBD1. The germline V gene has CDR1 KGHSH and CDR2 LQKENI. Unmatched junction bases numbered 10, after V lost 4 bases and J lost 4 bases. CDR3 length: 16 amino acids. The CDR3 protein is CASSLGQGRAGTEAFF. As DNA, the CDR3 is TGTGCCAGCTCACTCGGACAGGGGAGGGCGGGCACTGAAGCTTTCTTT.

J is TRBJ2-5 and V is TRBV21-1; TRBD2 is the table's D call and was not checked against the DNA. TRBV21-1 is shown as a pseudogene. The length of the CDR3 is 19 residues. In nucleotides, the CDR3 is TGTGCCAGCAGCAAAGTACTAGCGGGAGCTAGGGTAGAAGGAGAGACCCAGTACTTC. Translated, it gives CASSKVLAGARVEGETQYF.

This CDR3 is CASSQDRQYNEQFF. The CDR3 region has the DNA TGCGCCAGCAGCCAAGACCGACAGTACAATGAGCAGTTCTTC. The chain employs TRBV4-3 and TRBJ2-1; possible D gene TRBD1, 5 bases. The CDR3 spans 14 residues. In germline, CDR1 is LGHNA, CDR2 YSLEER. V was cut by 0 bases and J by 4 bases, with 7 bases left in between.

The CDR3 region has the DNA TGCAGCGCTGATGGTCCTCGGAATGAGCAGTTCTTC. Residues: CSADGPRNEQFF. J is TRBJ2-1 and V is TRBV29-1; D is undetermined. CDR3 length: 12 amino acids. The ends were cut back, 7 bases at V and 7 bases at J, with 14 bases in the middle. The germline gives CDR1 SQVTM, CDR2 ANQGSEA.

This chain links TRBV5-4 with TRBJ2-1; 8 nucleotides line up with TRBD1. There are 15 residues in the CDR3. V shed 2 bases, J shed 1 base, and the junction held 2 bases outside the gene matches. Germline CDR1 SGHNT, CDR2 YYREEE (reference sequence). The CDR3 protein is CASSFDRGSYNEQFF. CDR3 bases: TGTGCCAGCAGCTTCGACAGGGGTTCCTACAATGAGCAGTTCTTC.

The rearrangement links TRBV7-2 to TRBJ2-5; 7 bases are a match to TRBD2. This CDR3 has 18 amino acids. Trimming at V came to 1 base and at J to 5 bases, leaving 16 bases not matched to a gene. The germline V gene has CDR1 SGHTA and CDR2 FQGNSA. CDR3: CASSLVGGGGRMEETQYF. The CDR3 nucleotides are TGTGCCAGCAGCTTAGTTGGGGGTGGCGGGAGAATGGAGGAGACCCAGTACTTC.

V and J are TRBV18 and TRBJ1-3; the match to TRBD1 covers 8 bases. The CDR3 runs to 16 residues. With V trimmed by 5 bases and J by 1 base, 7 bases remained unmatched. Germline V gives CDR1 KGHSH, CDR2 LQKENI. The CDR3 spells CASSEGTGLSGNTIYF. The CDR3 nucleotides read TGTGCCAGCTCAGAGGGGACAGGACTTTCTGGAAACACCATATATTTT.

The V and J genes are TRBV6-5 and TRBJ1-2; D possibly corresponds to TRBD1 (6 bases). The CDR3 is made up of 13 amino acids. Germline lookup yields CDR1 MNHEY and CDR2 SVGAGI. The germline V and J ends were trimmed by 5 bases and 4 bases, with 11 bases remaining between them. The CDR3 nucleotides are TGTGCCAGCAGTCCCCTGGGGGCCTATGGCTACACCTTC. Encoded protein: CASSPLGAYGYTF.

This chain joins TRBV7-9 and TRBJ1-2; a possible D gene is TRBD1 (5 bases). The CDR3 totals 15 residues. CDR1 and CDR2 (germline): SEHNR, FQNEAQ (reference sequence). V shed 2 bases and J shed 10 bases, with 20 bases lying between them. The CDR3 DNA is TGTGCCAGCAGCTTAAAGGCCCTTCCTTCGGGGACCTACACCTTC. Translation gives CASSLKALPSGTYTF.

The chain joins TRBV30 to TRBJ2-5; D could derive from TRBD1 or TRBD2 (5 bases each). The V and J ends lost 2 bases and 4 bases respectively, with 8 bases between them. Germline CDR1 GTSNPN, CDR2 SVGIG (reference sequence). The CDR3 runs 12 residues. Written as DNA, the CDR3 is TGTGCCTGGAGTATGGGGACAGAGACCCAGTACTTC. It translates to CAWSMGTETQYF.

This clone occurred a few times. This chain connects TRBV27 to TRBJ1-1; D gene uncertain. V shed 2 bases and J shed 1 base, with 8 bases lying between them. This CDR3 spans 14 amino acids. Germline V gene data show CDR1 as MNHEY and CDR2 as SMNVEV (reference sequence). The CDR3 DNA reads TGTGCCAGCAGTTTAAATGGAGCGAACACTGAAGCTTTCTTT. Translation: CASSLNGANTEAFF.